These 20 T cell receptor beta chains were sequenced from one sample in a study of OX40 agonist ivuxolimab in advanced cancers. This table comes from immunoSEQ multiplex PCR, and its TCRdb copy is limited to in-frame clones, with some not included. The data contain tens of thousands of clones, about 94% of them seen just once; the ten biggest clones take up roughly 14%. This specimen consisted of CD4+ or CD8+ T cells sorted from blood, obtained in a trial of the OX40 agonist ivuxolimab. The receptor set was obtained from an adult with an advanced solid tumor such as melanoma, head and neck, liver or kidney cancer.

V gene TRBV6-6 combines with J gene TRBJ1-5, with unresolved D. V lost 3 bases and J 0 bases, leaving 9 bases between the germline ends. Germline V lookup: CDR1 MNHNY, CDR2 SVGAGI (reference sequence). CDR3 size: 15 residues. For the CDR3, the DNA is TGTGCCAGCAGTTATTTCCCAGATAGCAATCAGCCCCAGCATTTT. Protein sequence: CASSYFPDSNQPQHF.

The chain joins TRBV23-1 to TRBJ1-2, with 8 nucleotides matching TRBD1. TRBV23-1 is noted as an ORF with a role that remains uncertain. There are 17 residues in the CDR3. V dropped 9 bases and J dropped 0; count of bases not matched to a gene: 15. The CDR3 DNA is TGCGCCAGTGCTCCCAAGACAGGGGAGGGGGCTAACTATGGCTACACCTTC. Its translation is CASAPKTGEGANYGYTF.

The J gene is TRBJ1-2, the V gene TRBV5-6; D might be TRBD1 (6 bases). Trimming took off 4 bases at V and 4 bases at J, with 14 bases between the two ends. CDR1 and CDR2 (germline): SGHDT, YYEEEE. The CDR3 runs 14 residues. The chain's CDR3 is CASSLGGGPYGYTF. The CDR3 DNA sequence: TGTGCCAGCAGCCTGGGGGGCGGGCCCTATGGCTACACCTTC.

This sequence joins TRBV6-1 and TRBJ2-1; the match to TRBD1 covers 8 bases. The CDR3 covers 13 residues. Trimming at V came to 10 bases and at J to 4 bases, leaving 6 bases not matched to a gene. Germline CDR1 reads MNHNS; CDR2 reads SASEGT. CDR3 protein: CATDRGRYNEQFF. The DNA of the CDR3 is TGTGCCACCGACAGGGGAAGATACAATGAGCAGTTCTTC.

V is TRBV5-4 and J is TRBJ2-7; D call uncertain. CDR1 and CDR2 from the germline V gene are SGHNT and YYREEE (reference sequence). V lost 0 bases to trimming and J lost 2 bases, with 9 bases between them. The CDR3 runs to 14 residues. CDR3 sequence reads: CASSLEDPTYEQYF. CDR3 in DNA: TGTGCCAGCAGCTTGGAAGACCCGACCTACGAGCAGTACTTC.

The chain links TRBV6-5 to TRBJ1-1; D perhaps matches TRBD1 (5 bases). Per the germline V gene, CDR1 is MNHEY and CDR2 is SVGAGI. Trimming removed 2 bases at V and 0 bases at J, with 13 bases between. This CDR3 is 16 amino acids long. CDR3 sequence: CASSYPFGALNTEAFF. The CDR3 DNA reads TGTGCCAGCAGTTACCCCTTTGGGGCGCTGAACACTGAAGCTTTCTTT.

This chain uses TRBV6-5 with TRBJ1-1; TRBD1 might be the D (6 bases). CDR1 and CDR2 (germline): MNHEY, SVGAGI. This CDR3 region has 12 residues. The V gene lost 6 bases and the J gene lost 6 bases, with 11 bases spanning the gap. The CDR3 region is CASRKGGSEAFF. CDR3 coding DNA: TGTGCCAGCAGAAAGGGGGGTTCTGAAGCTTTCTTT.

CDR3 nucleotides: TGTGCCAGCAGCAACTCTGGGGACCAGGGGTACTATGGCTACACCTTC. It is translated as CASSNSGDQGYYGYTF. The V and J genes are TRBV7-9 and TRBJ1-2, with a possible D match to TRBD1 (6 bases). V was cut by 5 bases and J by 3 bases, with 19 bases left in between. The CDR3 has 16 amino acids. Per germline, CDR1 SEHNR and CDR2 FQNEAQ (reference sequence). Supplemented by reference TRBV7-9 and TRBJ1-2, the full variable domain reads DTGVSQNPRHKITKRGQNVTFRCDPISEHNRLYWYRQTLGQGPEFLTYFQNEAQLEKSRLLSDRFSAERPKGSFSTLEIQRTEQGDSAMYLCASSNSGDQGYYGYTFGSGTRLTVV.

CDR3 DNA: TGCGCCAGCAGCTTGGATTTAGGGACAGGGGGCGTTGTCACAGATACGCAGTATTTT. Encoded protein: CASSLDLGTGGVVTDTQYF. V is TRBV5-1 and J is TRBJ2-3, with 12 bases identical to TRBD1. With 0 bases clipped from V and 2 bases from J, the junction kept 10 bases outside the gene matches. CDR1 and CDR2 (germline): SGHRS, YFSETQ. The CDR3 is made up of 19 amino acids.

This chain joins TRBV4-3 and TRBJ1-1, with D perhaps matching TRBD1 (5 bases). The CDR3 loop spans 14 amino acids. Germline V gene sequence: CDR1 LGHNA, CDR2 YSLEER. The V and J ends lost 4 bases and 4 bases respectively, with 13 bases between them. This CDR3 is CASSPTGGTTEAFF. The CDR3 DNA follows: TGCGCCAGCAGCCCCACCGGGGGGACCACTGAAGCTTTCTTT.

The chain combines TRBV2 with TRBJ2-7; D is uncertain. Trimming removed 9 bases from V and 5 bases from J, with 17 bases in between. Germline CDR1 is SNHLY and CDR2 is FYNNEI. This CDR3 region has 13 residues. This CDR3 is CASRVRYGNEQYF. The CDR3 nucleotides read TGTGCCAGTCGCGTTCGTTATGGGAACGAGCAGTACTTC.

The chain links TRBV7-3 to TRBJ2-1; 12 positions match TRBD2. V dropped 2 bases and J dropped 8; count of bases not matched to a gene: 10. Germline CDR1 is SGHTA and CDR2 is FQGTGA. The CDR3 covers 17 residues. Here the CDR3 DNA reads TGTGCCAGCAGCTTACCCGGACTAGCGGGACACGAACATGAGCAGTTCTTC. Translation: CASSLPGLAGHEHEQFF.

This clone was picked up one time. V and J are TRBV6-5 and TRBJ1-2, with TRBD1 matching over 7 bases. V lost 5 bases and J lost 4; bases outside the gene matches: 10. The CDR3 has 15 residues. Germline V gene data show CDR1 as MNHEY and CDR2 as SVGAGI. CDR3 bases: TGTGCCAGCAGTACGGGGACAGCCTCGCCCTATGGCTACACCTTC. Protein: CASSTGTASPYGYTF.

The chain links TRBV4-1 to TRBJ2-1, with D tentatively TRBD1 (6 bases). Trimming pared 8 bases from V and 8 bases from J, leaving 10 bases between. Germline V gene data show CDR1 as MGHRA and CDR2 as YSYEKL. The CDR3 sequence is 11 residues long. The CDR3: CASVEGDEQFF. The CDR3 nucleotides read TGCGCCAGCGTAGAGGGGGATGAGCAGTTCTTC.

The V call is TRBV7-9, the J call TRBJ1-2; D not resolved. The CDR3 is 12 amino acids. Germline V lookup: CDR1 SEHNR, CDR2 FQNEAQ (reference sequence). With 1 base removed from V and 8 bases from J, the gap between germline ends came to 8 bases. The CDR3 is CASSLVGGGYTF. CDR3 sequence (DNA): TGTGCCAGCAGCTTAGTGGGTGGGGGCTACACCTTC.

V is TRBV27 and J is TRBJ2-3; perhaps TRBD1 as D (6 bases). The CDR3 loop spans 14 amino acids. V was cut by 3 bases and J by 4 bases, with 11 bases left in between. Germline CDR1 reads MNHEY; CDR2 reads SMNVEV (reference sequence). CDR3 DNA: TGTGCCAGCAGTTTCATGAGGGGGTCAGATACGCAGTATTTT. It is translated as CASSFMRGSDTQYF.

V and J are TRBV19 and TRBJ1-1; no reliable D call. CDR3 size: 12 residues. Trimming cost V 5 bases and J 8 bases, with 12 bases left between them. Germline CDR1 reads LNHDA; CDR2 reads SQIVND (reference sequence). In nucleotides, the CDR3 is TGTGCCAGTAGTTCTAGAGGGCGGGAAGCTTTCTTT. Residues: CASSSRGREAFF. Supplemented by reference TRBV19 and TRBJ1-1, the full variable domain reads DGGITQSPKYLFRKEGQNVTLSCEQNLNHDAMYWYRQDPGQGLRLIYYSQIVNDFQKGDIAEGYSVSREKKESFPLTVTSAQKNPTAFYLCASSSRGREAFFGQGTRLTVV.

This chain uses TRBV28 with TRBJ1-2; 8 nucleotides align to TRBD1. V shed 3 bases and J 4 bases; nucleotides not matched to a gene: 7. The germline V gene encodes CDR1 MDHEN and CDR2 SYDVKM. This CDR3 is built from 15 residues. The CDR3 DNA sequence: TGTGCCAGCAGTTTGTGGGACAGGAATCTCTATGGCTACACCTTC. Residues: CASSLWDRNLYGYTF.

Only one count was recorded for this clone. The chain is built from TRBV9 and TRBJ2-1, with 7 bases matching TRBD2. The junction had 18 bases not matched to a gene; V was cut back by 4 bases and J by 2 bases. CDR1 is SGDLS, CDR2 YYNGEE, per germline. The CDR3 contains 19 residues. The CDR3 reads CASSKRGSGGAGTYNEQFF. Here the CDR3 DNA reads TGTGCCAGCAGCAAGAGAGGCTCGGGGGGAGCGGGAACCTACAATGAGCAGTTCTTC. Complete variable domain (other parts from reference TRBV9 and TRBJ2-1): DSGVTQTPKHLITATGQRVTLRCSPRSGDLSVYWYQQSLDQGLQFLIQYYNGEERAKGNILERFSAQQFPDLHSELNLSSLELGDSALYFCASSKRGSGGAGTYNEQFFGPGTRLTVL.

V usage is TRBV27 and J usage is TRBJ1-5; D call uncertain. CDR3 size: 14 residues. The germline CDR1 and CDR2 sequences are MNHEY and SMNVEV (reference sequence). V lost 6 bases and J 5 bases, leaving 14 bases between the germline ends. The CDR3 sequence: CASRPGPSYQPQHF. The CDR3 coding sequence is TGTGCCAGCAGACCTGGACCTTCTTATCAGCCCCAGCATTTT.